Sequencing of this T cell receptor (beta chain) was carried out in a study of human T cells and chemical hapten exposure. Study-level information: Patients were mainly female, each with alopecia areata, totalis or universalis.

Time point specified: pre-sensitization, week 0. Treatment defined: therapeutic diphenylcyclopropenone sensitization with weekly scalp DPC. This clonotype has ten or more counts. The CDR3 is 15 amino acids. Germline V gene data show CDR1 as SGHRS and CDR2 as YFSETQ. V gave up 4 bases and J gave up 8 bases, with 16 bases separating them. TCRdb re-called the RACE reads with MiXCR, one entry per CDR3 protein. The sample shows over 85,000 distinct CDR3 sequences, approximately 10% of them seen only once. Material: whole blood, obtained in connection with sensitization to the hapten diphenylcyclopropenone (DPC). The sequence was obtained from a woman aged 60-70 years with alopecia areata. Some clones in this sample may be carry-over from other donors' samples. This chain uses TRBV5-1 with TRBJ1-6, with a possible D match to TRBD1 (5 bases). The DNA for the CDR3 is TGCGCCAGCAGCATACAGGACGGGAGAGATTCACCCCTCCACTTT. Protein: CASSIQDGRDSPLHF.